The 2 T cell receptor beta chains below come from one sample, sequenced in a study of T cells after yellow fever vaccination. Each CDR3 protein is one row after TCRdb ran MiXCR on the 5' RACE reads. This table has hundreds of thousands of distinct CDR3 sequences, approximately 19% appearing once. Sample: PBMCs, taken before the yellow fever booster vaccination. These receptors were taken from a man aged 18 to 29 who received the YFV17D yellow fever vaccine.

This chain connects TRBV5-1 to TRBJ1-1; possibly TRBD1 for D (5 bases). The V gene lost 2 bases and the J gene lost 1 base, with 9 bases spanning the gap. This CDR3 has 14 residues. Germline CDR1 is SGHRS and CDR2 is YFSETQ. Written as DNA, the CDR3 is TGCGCCAGCAGCTTCTGGGGGGGGAACACTGAAGCTTTCTTT. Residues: CASSFWGGNTEAFF.

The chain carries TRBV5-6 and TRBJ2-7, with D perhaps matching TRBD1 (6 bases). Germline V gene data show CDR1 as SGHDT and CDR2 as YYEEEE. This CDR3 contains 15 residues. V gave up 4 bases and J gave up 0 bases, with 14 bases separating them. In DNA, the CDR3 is TGTGCCAGCAGCCTGACAGGTAGGAGCTCCTACGAGCAGTACTTC. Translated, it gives CASSLTGRSSYEQYF.